The 12 T cell receptor beta chains below come from one sample, sequenced in a study of cytotoxic CD8 clonotypes in ibrutinib-treated CLL (dated by TCRdb to the early 2020s). Receptor amplification or capture employed the immunoSEQ multiplex PCR assay. TCRdb stores this immuneACCESS table with in-frame sequences only. Part of the clones is absent; in the studies checked, under half of the shortfall reflects unresolved V genes, and no reason is known for the rest. This sample gives over 130,000 clones in total; over 75% of them show up just once. Around 7.6% of the sample is taken by the ten largest. The starting material was PBMCs, obtained after 36 months of ibrutinib treatment. Receptor source: a human donor with chronic lymphocytic leukemia.

The chain recombines TRBV5-1 with TRBJ1-1, with D tentatively TRBD1 (6 bases). CDR3 size: 15 residues. Germline V gene sequence: CDR1 SGHRS, CDR2 YFSETQ. Trimming took off 0 bases at V and 0 bases at J, with 9 bases between the two ends. CDR3 nucleotide sequence: TGCGCCAGCAGCTTGGGCCCAGGGGTGAACACTGAAGCTTTCTTT. It specifies CASSLGPGVNTEAFF.

The chain couples TRBV5-1 to TRBJ1-3; 8 positions agree with TRBD1. Germline CDR1 and CDR2: SGHRS and YFSETQ. The CDR3 length is 16 residues. After removal of 4 bases from V and 2 bases from J, the junction contained 8 bases not matched to a gene. The CDR3 nucleotides read TGCGCCAGCAGCCCCGAGATGGACAGGGCTGGAAACACCATATATTTT. Translation gives CASSPEMDRAGNTIYF.

The V gene is TRBV5-6, the J gene TRBJ1-5, with 9 bases fitting TRBD1. The CDR3 totals 14 residues. Germline V CDR1 and CDR2: SGHDT, YYEEEE. The V and J ends lost 2 bases and 4 bases, in that order; junction bases with no gene match: 1. For the CDR3, the DNA is TGTGCCAGCAGCTTAGGGACAGGGAATCAGCCCCAGCATTTT. The encoded protein is CASSLGTGNQPQHF.

In nucleotides, the CDR3 is TGCGCCAGCAGCGCAAGACAGGGGACGAACACCGGGGAGCTGTTTTTT. Translated, it gives CASSARQGTNTGELFF. The genes are TRBV5-1 and TRBJ2-2; 8 bases match TRBD1. V lost 4 bases to trimming and J lost 0 bases; unmatched junction nucleotides: 5. Germline V gives CDR1 SGHRS, CDR2 YFSETQ. The CDR3 loop spans 16 amino acids.

This chain connects TRBV5-6 to TRBJ1-1, with D hard to call. The CDR3 loop spans 15 amino acids. V lost 4 bases, J lost 0 bases, and 13 bases lay in between. Germline CDR1 and CDR2: SGHDT and YYEEEE. The CDR3 is CASSPLTQLNTEAFF. CDR3 DNA: TGTGCCAGCAGCCCATTGACGCAGCTGAACACTGAAGCTTTCTTT.

This chain uses TRBV5-1 with TRBJ2-6; tentatively, D is TRBD1 (5 bases). The germline V and J ends were trimmed by 4 bases and 0 bases, with 14 bases remaining between them. Germline CDR1 reads SGHRS; CDR2 reads YFSETQ. This CDR3 contains 17 residues. The CDR3 DNA reads as TGCGCCAGCAGCCAAGTTGGGCAGGGCTCTGGGGCCAACGTCCTGACTTTC. It codes for CASSQVGQGSGANVLTF.

The gene calls are TRBV7-9 and TRBJ2-1; 8 bases match TRBD1. CDR3 length: 16 amino acids. Looked up from germline, CDR1 is SEHNR and CDR2 is FQNEAQ (reference sequence). With 6 bases clipped from V and 8 bases from J, the junction kept 15 bases outside the gene matches. The CDR3 coding sequence is TGTGCCAGCAGTTGGGAAAGGACAGGGACCCCCCATGAGCAGTTCTTC. Translating it yields CASSWERTGTPHEQFF.

This chain uses TRBV30 with TRBJ2-3, with D tentatively TRBD2 (7 bases). CDR1 is GTSNPN, CDR2 SVGIG, per germline (reference sequence). The CDR3 is made up of 16 amino acids. The germline V and J ends were trimmed by 3 bases and 1 base, with 17 bases remaining between them. In nucleotides, the CDR3 is TGTGCCTGGAGCCGCCCGCAGGGGAGGGGCACAGATACGCAGTATTTT. Translating gives CAWSRPQGRGTDTQYF.

This clone appeared a few times. The chain combines TRBV18 with TRBJ1-5; D is uncertain. Germline V gene lookup returns CDR1 KGHSH and CDR2 LQKENI. This CDR3 has 12 amino acids. V was trimmed by 6 bases and J by 8 bases, leaving 11 bases between them. CDR3: CASSLDQEPQHF. The CDR3 coding sequence is TGTGCCAGCTCTCTCGATCAGGAGCCCCAGCATTTT. Full variable domain (outside the CDR3, taken from reference TRBV18 and TRBJ1-5): NAGVMQNPRHLVRRRGQEARLRCSPMKGHSHVYWYRQLPEEGLKFMVYLQKENIIDESGMPKERFSAEFPKEGPSILRIQQVVRGDSAAYFCASSLDQEPQHFGDGTRLSIL.

The gene calls are TRBV5-1 and TRBJ2-7; D call uncertain. Trimming shortened V by 3 bases and J by 4 bases, and 23 bases separated the two germline ends. The CDR3 covers 17 residues. CDR1 is SGHRS and CDR2 is YFSETQ in the germline V gene. For the CDR3, the DNA is TGCGCCAGCAGCTCGGGTAGGCGTGGGCCGGGTGTGTACGAGCAGTACTTC. Translated, it gives CASSSGRRGPGVYEQYF.

Details on this clone: The same CDR3 is also encoded by other DNA sequences in this sample. The J gene is TRBJ1-5, the V gene TRBV4-2; tentative D call: TRBD1 (5 bases). CDR3 size: 14 residues. V was pared by 0 bases and J by 7 bases, with 10 bases between. Germline V gene sequence: CDR1 LGHNA, CDR2 YNFKEQ. This chain's CDR3 is CASSQEPGRQPQHF. The DNA for the CDR3 is TGTGCCAGCAGCCAAGAGCCAGGGCGGCAGCCCCAGCATTTT.

This clone was seen a few times. The CDR3 reads CASSLGSALHF. The CDR3 DNA follows: TGCGCCAGCAGCTTGGGGTCAGCCCTCCACTTT. The chain couples TRBV5-1 to TRBJ1-6; no clear D. Germline V lookup: CDR1 SGHRS, CDR2 YFSETQ. The CDR3 length is 11 residues. V gave up 0 bases and J gave up 14 bases, with 6 bases separating them.